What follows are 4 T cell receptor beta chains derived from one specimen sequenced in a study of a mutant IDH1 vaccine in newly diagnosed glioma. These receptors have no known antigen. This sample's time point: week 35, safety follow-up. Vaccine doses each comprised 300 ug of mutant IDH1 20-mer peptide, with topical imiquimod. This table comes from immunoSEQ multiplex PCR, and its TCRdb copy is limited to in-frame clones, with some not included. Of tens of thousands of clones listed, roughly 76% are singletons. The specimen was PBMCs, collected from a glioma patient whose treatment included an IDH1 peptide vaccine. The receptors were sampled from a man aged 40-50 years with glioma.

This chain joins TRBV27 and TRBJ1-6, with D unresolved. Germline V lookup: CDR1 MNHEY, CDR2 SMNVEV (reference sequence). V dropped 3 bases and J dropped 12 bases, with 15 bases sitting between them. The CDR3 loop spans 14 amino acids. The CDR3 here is CASSLRAGLRPLHF. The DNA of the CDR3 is TGTGCCAGCAGTTTGCGGGCAGGACTGCGACCCCTCCACTTT.

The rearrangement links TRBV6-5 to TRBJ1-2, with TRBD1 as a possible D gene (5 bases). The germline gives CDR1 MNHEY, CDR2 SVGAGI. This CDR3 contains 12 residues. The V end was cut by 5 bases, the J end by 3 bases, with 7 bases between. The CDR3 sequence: CASSQGDYGYTF. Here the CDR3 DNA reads TGTGCCAGCAGTCAGGGAGACTATGGCTACACCTTC.

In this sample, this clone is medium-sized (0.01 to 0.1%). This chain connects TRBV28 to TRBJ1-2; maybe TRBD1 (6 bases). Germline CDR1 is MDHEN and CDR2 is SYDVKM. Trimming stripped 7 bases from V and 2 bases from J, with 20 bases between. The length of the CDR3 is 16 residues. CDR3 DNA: TGTGCCAGCACCATTATAAGGGGCCAGGGGAACTATGGCTACACCTTC. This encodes CASTIIRGQGNYGYTF.

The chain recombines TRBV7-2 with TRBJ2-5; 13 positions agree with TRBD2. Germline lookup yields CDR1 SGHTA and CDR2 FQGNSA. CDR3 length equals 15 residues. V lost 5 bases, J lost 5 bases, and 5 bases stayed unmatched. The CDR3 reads CASSQLAGGRETQYF. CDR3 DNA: TGTGCCAGCAGCCAACTAGCGGGAGGGCGGGAGACCCAGTACTTC.